A selection of T cell receptor beta chains follows, all from one sample in a study of CD8 T cells in ankylosing spondylitis. MiXCR, run by TCRdb on the 5' RACE reads, gives a single entry per CDR3 protein. The table records around 300,000 distinct CDR3 sequences, more than 20% of them present only once. The sequencing input was blood, either unsorted or a sorted T cell fraction (not recorded which). The receptors come from a female donor with ankylosing spondylitis or in good health (not recorded which). Each CDR3 is given with its conserved first and last residue. The D gene is left open where the match is weak. A clone size is listed for some rows: how often the clone was seen (once, few, many), or a class if it is expanded.

D	V	J	size	DNA	CDR3
-	TRBV12-3/TRBV12-4	TRBJ1-1	many	TGTGCCAGCAGCCCCTTAGCGCCCGAAGCTTTCTTT	CASSPLAPEAFF
-	TRBV5-1	TRBJ1-1	few	TGCGCCAGCAGCTTGGTCGGGCCCTCGATGAACACTGAAGCTTTCTTT	CASSLVGPSMNTEAFF
-	TRBV7-2	TRBJ2-5	-	TGTGCCAGCAATAAATTAGGGGAGACCCAGTACTTC	CASNKLGETQYF
-	TRBV10-3	TRBJ1-4	few	TGTGCCATCAGTGAGAACGAAAAACTGTTTTTT	CAISENEKLFF
-	TRBV20-1	TRBJ2-5	few	TGCAGTGCTAGGGGGGTAGCCTTCCAAGAGACCCAGTACTTC	CSARGVAFQETQYF
-	TRBV18	TRBJ1-2	-	TGTGCCAGCTCACCACCGAGGGCCGATGGCAACTTTGGCTACACCTTC	CASSPPRADGNFGYTF
TRBD2	TRBV7-7	TRBJ2-3	-	TGTGCTAGCAGCCGGAGCGGGAACGAGGGTACGCAGTATTTT	CASSRSGNEGTQYF
-	TRBV6-2/TRBV6-3	TRBJ1-1	-	TGTGCCAGCAGTTACGACACCCCCATATGGACTGAAGCTTTCTTT	CASSYDTPIWTEAFF
TRBD1	TRBV5-5	TRBJ1-1	-	TGTGCCAGCAGCCTACAGGGGCTCGACACTGAAGCTTTCTTT	CASSLQGLDTEAFF
TRBD2	TRBV10-1	TRBJ2-5	few	TGCGCCAGCAGTGACACCGGACTAGCGGAACAAGAGACCCAGTACTTC	CASSDTGLAEQETQYF
-	TRBV18	TRBJ2-7	few	TGTGCCAGCTCACCACGGGCGAATTACGGCGAGCAGTACTTC	CASSPRANYGEQYF
-	TRBV20-1	TRBJ2-1	-	TGCAGTGCCTCCAACTACAATGAGCAGTTCTTC	CSASNYNEQFF
-	TRBV4-3	TRBJ2-1	few	TGCGCCAGCAGCCAAGAAAGGACCGGTTTGCTTGAGCAGTTCTTC	CASSQERTGLLEQFF
TRBD1	TRBV19	TRBJ2-1	few	TGTGCCAGTAGCCCCCGCGACAGGGCCCACAATGAGCAGTTCTTC	CASSPRDRAHNEQFF
-	TRBV6-2/TRBV6-3	TRBJ1-1	few	TGTGCCAGCAGCCATACCCAGGGGAACACTGAAGCTTTCTTT	CASSHTQGNTEAFF
-	TRBV20-1	TRBJ2-1	-	TGCAGTGCTAATTGGCTAGCCAATGAGCAGTTCTTC	CSANWLANEQFF
-	TRBV20-1	TRBJ2-1	-	TGCAGTGCTACGCAGCACAATGAGCAGTTCTTC	CSATQHNEQFF
TRBD2	TRBV5-1	TRBJ2-3	few	TGCGCCAGCAGCCCTGGGACTAGCGGGATCGGCACAGATACGCAGTATTTT	CASSPGTSGIGTDTQYF
-	TRBV19	TRBJ2-3	few	TGTGCCAGTAGAGAGAGGGGCTTCCCTTCGGGCACAGATACGCAGTATTTT	CASRERGFPSGTDTQYF
-	TRBV20-1	TRBJ2-6	-	TGCAGTGCTGCGGGTAGTAGCGACCTCTCTGGGGCCAACGTCCTGACTTTC	CSAAGSSDLSGANVLTF
TRBD2	TRBV20-1	TRBJ2-5	-	TGCAGTGCTAGACCCAGCGGGAGAGTCGGAGAGACCCAGTACTTC	CSARPSGRVGETQYF
TRBD2	TRBV12-3/TRBV12-4	TRBJ2-1	few	TGTGCCAGCAGGGGACTAGCGGGAGAGGGGGAGCAGTTCTTC	CASRGLAGEGEQFF
TRBD1	TRBV12-3/TRBV12-4	TRBJ2-1	many	TGTGCCAGCAGTCGACAGGGGTCCTACAATGAGCAGTTCTTC	CASSRQGSYNEQFF
TRBD1	TRBV12-3/TRBV12-4	TRBJ1-2	-	TGTGCCAGCAGTTTCACAGGGGGACGGGGCTACACCTTC	CASSFTGGRGYTF
-	TRBV7-9	TRBJ2-7	-	TGTGCCAGCAGCTTTGGGGGCCACGAGCAGTACTTC	CASSFGGHEQYF
TRBD1	TRBV3-1	TRBJ2-1	-	TGTGCCAGCAGCCAAGTACAGGGGGTCGATGAGCAGTTCTTC	CASSQVQGVDEQFF
-	TRBV9	TRBJ1-4	-	TGTGCCAGCAGCGTTGGCTCAGAGGCTTTAAAACTGTTTTTT	CASSVGSEALKLFF
-	TRBV19	TRBJ2-2	-	TGTGCCAGTAGTATGGGAGACACAAACACCGGGGAGCTGTTTTTT	CASSMGDTNTGELFF
-	TRBV4-3	TRBJ1-3	many	TGCGCCAGCAGCCAAGGGCGAGGAAACACCATATATTTT	CASSQGRGNTIYF
TRBD1	TRBV20-1	TRBJ2-5	few	TGCAGTGCTGCGGACAGGGGCGGTTTCGAAGAGACCCAGTACTTC	CSAADRGGFEETQYF
-	TRBV19	TRBJ2-3	few	TGTGCCAGTAGTATAAGGGGGATGACTAGCACAGATACGCAGTATTTT	CASSIRGMTSTDTQYF
-	TRBV28	TRBJ2-7	-	TGTGCCAGCAGTTTGCGGGACTCCGCCATTTACGAGCAGTACTTC	CASSLRDSAIYEQYF
TRBD2	TRBV2	TRBJ2-7	-	TGTGCCAGCAGTGAAGATCGGGGGACTAGCATGTACGAGCAGTACTTC	CASSEDRGTSMYEQYF
-	TRBV25-1	TRBJ1-2	few	TGTGAGGGGGGGGCCAAGGGCTACACCTTC	CEGGAKGYTF
-	TRBV20-1	TRBJ2-5	-	TGCAGTGCTACCTGGCGGAAGGGAGAAGAGACCCAGTACTTC	CSATWRKGEETQYF
-	TRBV9	TRBJ2-3	-	TGTGCCAGCAGCGTAGAAGCTCAAACAGATACGCAGTATTTT	CASSVEAQTDTQYF
-	TRBV5-1	TRBJ2-7	few	TGCGCCAGCAGCTTGTATGGGCAGGACTACGAGCAGTACTTC	CASSLYGQDYEQYF
TRBD1	TRBV20-1	TRBJ1-6	-	TGCAGTGCTAGAAGGGGGACAGGGGGGTATTCACCCCTCCACTTT	CSARRGTGGYSPLHF
TRBD2	TRBV12-3/TRBV12-4	TRBJ2-2	-	TGTGCCAGCAGTTTTGGACTAGCGGGAGGGCCCGGGGAGCTGTTTTTT	CASSFGLAGGPGELFF
TRBD1	TRBV10-2	TRBJ1-1	few	TGCGCCAGCAGAGAACAGGGGAGGACTGAAGCTTTCTTT	CASREQGRTEAFF
-	TRBV7-3	TRBJ2-5	-	TGTGCCAGCAGCTTAAGGCAGGGTTTGATGGAGACCCAGTACTTC	CASSLRQGLMETQYF
TRBD1	TRBV29-1	TRBJ2-7	few	TGCAGCGTAGGGGGCCCTCTCTCCTACGAGCAGTACTTC	CSVGGPLSYEQYF
TRBD2	TRBV5-6	TRBJ2-7	few	TGTGCCAGCACCCCTAGCGGGACCTACGAGCAGTACTTC	CASTPSGTYEQYF
-	TRBV29-1	TRBJ2-4	many	TGCAGCGTTGCGGCTGCCGGGGCCAAAAACATTCAGTACTTC	CSVAAAGAKNIQYF
-	TRBV3-1	TRBJ2-1	-	TGTGCCAGCAGCCGGGGGATAGCGAGGAGCTCCTACAATGAGCAGTTCTTC	CASSRGIARSSYNEQFF
-	TRBV2	TRBJ2-7	-	TGTGCCAGCAGGAACAACGAGCAGTACTTC	CASRNNEQYF
-	TRBV20-1	TRBJ1-5	-	TGCAGTGCTAGAGATAAAAGCAATCAGCCCCAGCATTTT	CSARDKSNQPQHF